This T cell receptor (beta chain) was sequenced in a study of OX40 agonist ivuxolimab in advanced cancers. This CDR3 comprises 12 residues. The germline CDR1 and CDR2 sequences are SGDLS and YYNGEE. V was shortened by 4 bases and J by 7 bases, with 12 bases between the two germline ends. The study, taken as a whole, reports: Also present in some nonresponders was a low level of normalized T-cell clonal expansion.

Some clones are missing from TCRdb's copy, which holds only in-frame ones; the method was immunoSEQ multiplex PCR. The sample has approximately 30,000 clones, roughly 77% seen once. A note on this clone: Antigen unknown.

The chain is built from TRBV9 and TRBJ2-7, with a weak D call TRBD1 (5 bases). This clonotype was sampled from an adult with an advanced solid tumor such as melanoma, head and neck, liver or kidney cancer. The sample here was CD4+ or CD8+ T cells sorted from blood, taken in a trial of the OX40 agonist ivuxolimab. The CDR3 sequence: CASSPQGREQYF. CDR3 nucleotide sequence: TGTGCCAGCAGCCCTCAGGGTCGGGAGCAGTACTTC. The variable domain in full, completed from reference TRBV9 and TRBJ2-7, reads DSGVTQTPKHLITATGQRVTLRCSPRSGDLSVYWYQQSLDQGLQFLIQYYNGEERAKGNILERFSAQQFPDLHSELNLSSLELGDSALYFCASSPQGREQYFGPGTRLTVT.